Presented here are 21 T cell receptor beta chains from one specimen sequenced in a study of Ad26.COV2.S vaccination and SARS-CoV-2 variants. Treatment meaning: over 15 received Ad26.COV2.S at low or high dose, single or two shots; several received placebo; per-sample allocation not given. Each sample was drawn 63 days after the first injection (of vaccine or placebo). The method was immunoSEQ multiplex PCR; TCRdb's version includes in-frame clones alone and lacks a portion of them. The table shows fewer than 400,000 clones, with roughly 90% occurring only once. Sequencing was performed on peripheral blood, taken in a trial of Ad26.COV2.S vaccine versus placebo. All receptors come from a person aged 18-65 years who received the Ad26.COV2.S COVID-19 vaccine or a placebo.

J is TRBJ2-2 and V is TRBV7-2; TRBD1 agrees at 9 bases. This CDR3 comprises 15 residues. Trimming at V came to 3 bases and at J to 3 bases, leaving 2 bases not matched to a gene. In germline, CDR1 is SGHTA, CDR2 FQGNSA. The CDR3 loop reads CASSLGDRDTGELFF. The CDR3 nucleotides read TGTGCCAGCAGCTTGGGGGACAGGGACACCGGGGAGCTGTTTTTT.

The V and J genes are TRBV11-2 and TRBJ2-1, with D tentatively TRBD2 (6 bases). This CDR3 has 13 residues. The germline V gene encodes CDR1 SGHAT and CDR2 FQNNGV. The germline V and J ends were trimmed by 1 base and 8 bases, with 9 bases remaining between them. The DNA of the CDR3 is TGTGCCAGCAGCTTAGCGTGGGGGGATGAGCAGTTCTTC. Encoded protein: CASSLAWGDEQFF.

This chain connects TRBV30 to TRBJ2-3, with D unclear. The CDR3 has 12 amino acids. V shed 2 bases and J shed 1 base, with 4 bases lying between them. Germline lookup yields CDR1 GTSNPN and CDR2 SVGIG (reference sequence). The CDR3 sequence is CAWSIGTDTQYF. The CDR3 nucleotides are TGTGCCTGGAGTATCGGCACAGATACGCAGTATTTT.

The V and J genes are TRBV3-1 (or the pseudogene TRBV3-2) and TRBJ1-6; the D is unclear. The CDR3 covers 15 residues. Trimming took 1 base from V and 0 from J, leaving 4 bases between them. Germline values: CDR1 LGHDT, CDR2 YNNKEL (reference sequence). CDR3 region: CASSQVSSYNSPLHF. CDR3 DNA sequence: TGTGCCAGCAGCCAAGTCAGCTCCTATAATTCACCCCTCCACTTT.

V gene TRBV13 combines with J gene TRBJ1-2, with TRBD1 matching over 8 bases. Germline CDR1 is PRHDT and CDR2 is FYEKMQ (reference sequence). V shed 5 bases and J 3 bases; nucleotides not matched to a gene: 17. CDR3 length equals 18 residues. CDR3 amino acids: CASSPRSGQEGPDYGYTF. The CDR3, as DNA: TGTGCCAGCAGCCCCCGCTCGGGACAGGAAGGGCCAGACTATGGCTACACCTTC.

Concerning this clone itself: One junction end disagrees with the germline gene, perhaps due to a read error. This chain connects TRBV7-9 to TRBJ1-4; D is undetermined. The CDR3 covers 15 residues. Per germline, CDR1 SEHNR and CDR2 FQNEAQ (reference sequence). This chain's CDR3 is CASSFPEAANEKLFF. The CDR3 nucleotides read TGTGCCAGCAGTTTTCCGGAGGCGGCTAACGAAAAACTGTTTTTT. Based on the CDR3 plus reference TRBV7-9 and TRBJ1-4, the full variable domain is DTGVSQNPRHKITKRGQNVTFRCDPISEHNRLYWYRQTLGQGPEFLTYFQNEAQLEKSRLLSDRFSAERPKGSFSTLEIQRTEQGDSAMYLCASSFPEAANEKLFFGSGTQLSVL.

For this clone: This specimen includes other DNA sequences encoding the same CDR3. The gene calls are TRBV7-2 and TRBJ1-5, with D perhaps TRBD1 (5 bases). V lost 1 base, J lost 1 base, and 8 bases lay in between. The CDR3 loop spans 15 amino acids. Germline assignment: CDR1 SGHTA and CDR2 FQGNSA. This CDR3 is CASSLEGLSNQPQHF. DNA for the CDR3: TGTGCCAGCAGCTTAGAGGGACTCAGCAATCAGCCCCAGCATTTT. The full variable domain, completed using reference TRBV7-2 and TRBJ1-5, is GAGVSQSPSNKVTEKGKDVELRCDPISGHTALYWYRQSLGQGLEFLIYFQGNSAPDKSGLPSDRFSAERTGGSVSTLTIQRTQQEDSAVYLCASSLEGLSNQPQHFGDGTRLSIL.

V gene TRBV5-8 combines with J gene TRBJ2-7; D unclear. Trimming stripped 0 bases from V and 4 bases from J, with 8 bases between. The CDR3 length is 13 residues. Germline V gene sequence: CDR1 SGHTS, CDR2 YDEGEE. The CDR3 sequence: CASSLGVAYEQYV. CDR3 DNA sequence: TGTGCCAGCAGCTTGGGAGTAGCTTACGAGCAGTACGTC.

Comments on this clone: Sequence at one end of the junction differs from germline and may be a read error. The chain couples TRBV3-1 (or the pseudogene TRBV3-2) to TRBJ1-5; D ambiguous. The CDR3 loop spans 14 amino acids. Germline loops: CDR1 LGHDT, CDR2 YNNKEL (reference sequence). The CDR3 DNA reads as TGTGCCAGCAGCGAAGACCCCGATGGTGGGCCCCAGCATTTT. Protein product: CASSEDPDGGPQHF.

This sequence joins TRBV5-6 and TRBJ1-5, with TRBD1 matching 9 bases. The V gene end was trimmed by 3 bases and the J gene end by 7 bases; junction bases not matched to a gene: 5. The CDR3 totals 14 residues. In germline, CDR1 is SGHDT, CDR2 YYEEEE. CDR3 region: CASSSTGGEQPQHF. The CDR3 bases are TGTGCCAGCAGCTCAACAGGGGGCGAACAGCCCCAGCATTTT.

The V call is TRBV9, the J call TRBJ2-3; 13 nucleotides match TRBD2. The CDR3 is made up of 19 amino acids. The junction had 11 bases not matched to a gene; V was cut back by 4 bases and J by 0 bases. Germline-derived CDR1 and CDR2 are SGDLS and YYNGEE. Written as DNA, the CDR3 is TGTGCCAGCAGCCCGGGACTAGCGGGACGCATAGTTAGCACAGATACGCAGTATTTT. Its protein is CASSPGLAGRIVSTDTQYF.

This rearrangement joins TRBV12-3 or TRBV12-4 to TRBJ1-2; 7 nucleotides line up with TRBD1. The CDR3 loop spans 12 amino acids. Losses at the gene ends were 6 bases for V and 2 bases for J; bases not matched to a gene: 0. CDR3 nucleotides: TGTGCCAGCAGGACAGGGAACTATGGCTACACCTTC. Residues: CASRTGNYGYTF.

The genes are TRBV15 and TRBJ1-1; no clear D gene. The germline V gene has CDR1 LNHNV and CDR2 YYDKDF (reference sequence). The CDR3 spans 14 residues. Trimming cost V 2 bases and J 1 base, with 8 bases left between them. The CDR3 protein is CATSRNTENTEAFF. CDR3 nucleotides: TGTGCCACCAGCAGAAACACAGAGAACACTGAAGCTTTCTTT.

The genes are TRBV11-3 and TRBJ1-4, with D perhaps matching TRBD1 (6 bases). Trimming shortened V by 3 bases and J by 10 bases, and 6 bases separated the two germline ends. This CDR3 has 11 residues. Germline-derived CDR1 and CDR2 are SGHNT and YENEEA. The DNA of the CDR3 is TGTGCCAGCAGCTTGGGGGCAAAACTGTTTTTT. Amino acids: CASSLGAKLFF.

In DNA, the CDR3 is TGTGCCAGCAGGAGGGAGAGTGAGCAGTTCTTC. Residues: CASRRESEQFF. The chain uses TRBV12-3 or TRBV12-4 and TRBJ2-1; possibly TRBD2 for D (5 bases). The CDR3 length is 11 residues. V lost 6 bases to trimming and J lost 9 bases, with 9 bases between them.

This chain uses TRBV11-2 with TRBJ1-2; D gene unclear. This CDR3 contains 13 residues. The germline V and J ends were trimmed by 5 bases and 1 base, with 8 bases remaining between them. The germline CDR1 and CDR2 sequences are SGHAT and FQNNGV. DNA for the CDR3: TGTGCCAGCAGCCTCGACGGTAACTATGGCTACACCTTC. It codes for CASSLDGNYGYTF.

This clone was seen once. This chain joins TRBV6-5 and TRBJ1-6, with TRBD1 identical over 8 bases. Germline V gives CDR1 MNHEY, CDR2 SVGAGI. The V segment lost 7 bases and the J segment 14 bases; nucleotides outside the gene matches: 13. The CDR3 spans 14 residues. CDR3 residues: CASTQDRVEAALHF. The CDR3 DNA reads as TGTGCCAGCACCCAGGACAGGGTAGAGGCGGCCCTCCACTTT.

This clone was counted once. This chain links TRBV7-2 with TRBJ1-3; possibly TRBD1 for D (6 bases). Germline CDR1 is SGHTA and CDR2 is FQGNSA. This CDR3 contains 15 residues. Trimming took 1 base from V and 6 from J, leaving 13 bases between them. The CDR3 sequence is CASSLDFTGTNTIYF. DNA for the CDR3: TGTGCCAGCAGCTTAGACTTTACAGGGACAAACACCATATATTTT.

The chain combines TRBV29-1 with TRBJ2-2; TRBD1 agrees at 10 bases. The CDR3 is made up of 17 amino acids. CDR1 is SQVTM, CDR2 ANQGSEA, per germline. The V gene end was trimmed by 2 bases and the J gene end by 4 bases; junction bases not matched to a gene: 10. The CDR3 DNA reads TGCAGCGTTGAATACTGGGGACAGGGGCTGGGCACCGGGGAGCTGTTTTTT. Its translation: CSVEYWGQGLGTGELFF.

This clone was detected only once. The V call is TRBV9, the J call TRBJ2-2; 7 bases agree with TRBD1. The J segment lost 1 base and the V segment lost 3 bases, leaving 3 bases of the junction unmatched. The CDR3 length is 15 residues. In germline, CDR1 is SGDLS, CDR2 YYNGEE. DNA of the CDR3: TGTGCCAGCAGCGAGGGACAGTTGAACACCGGGGAGCTGTTTTTT. Amino acid sequence: CASSEGQLNTGELFF.

The chain recombines TRBV29-1 with TRBJ1-1; D not resolved. This CDR3 is 11 amino acids long. The V end lost 5 bases, the J end lost 3 bases, and 7 bases lay between the germline ends. Per germline, CDR1 SQVTM and CDR2 ANQGSEA. The CDR3 DNA reads as TGCAGCGTTCGTGGTGACACTGAAGCTTTCTTT. Amino acid sequence: CSVRGDTEAFF.